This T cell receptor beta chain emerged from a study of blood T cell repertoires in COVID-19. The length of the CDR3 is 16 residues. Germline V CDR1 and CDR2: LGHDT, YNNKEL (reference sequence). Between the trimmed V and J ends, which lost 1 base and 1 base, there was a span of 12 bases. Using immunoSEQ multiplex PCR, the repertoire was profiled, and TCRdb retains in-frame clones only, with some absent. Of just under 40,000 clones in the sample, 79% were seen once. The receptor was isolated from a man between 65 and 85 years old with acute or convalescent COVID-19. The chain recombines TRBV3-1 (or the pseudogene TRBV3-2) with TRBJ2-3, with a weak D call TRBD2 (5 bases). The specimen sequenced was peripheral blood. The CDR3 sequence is CASSQGPTRGTDTQYF. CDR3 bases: TGTGCCAGCAGCCAAGGACCTACGAGGGGCACAGATACGCAGTATTTT.